This T cell receptor (beta chain) was sequenced during a study of OX40 agonist ivuxolimab in advanced cancers. This clone occurred once. The antigen remains undetermined. TCRdb keeps only in-frame clones here, not all; method: immunoSEQ multiplex PCR. The sample records around 63,000 clones, 92% being singletons. Findings and limits, study-wide: Dosing at 0.1 to 3.0 mg/kg was accompanied by clonal expansion of CD4+ and CD8+ blood T cells by week 6. The antigen specificity of the peripheral T cells (those that were expanded) was not determined.

The CDR3 runs 15 residues. Germline V gives CDR1 SGHAT, CDR2 FQNNGV. V lost 0 bases and J 2 bases, leaving 10 bases between the germline ends. The receptor's source is an adult with an advanced solid tumor such as melanoma, head and neck, liver or kidney cancer. The chain combines TRBV11-2 with TRBJ1-1; no clear D gene. The material sequenced was CD4+ or CD8+ T cells sorted from blood, taken in a trial of the OX40 agonist ivuxolimab. The CDR3 sequence is CASSLDRGGNTEAFF. The CDR3 bases are TGTGCCAGCAGCTTAGATCGGGGTGGAAACACTGAAGCTTTCTTT.